This TCR beta chain was profiled in a study of T-cell memory formation after mild COVID-19. About the research overall: The study found TCR clusters largely donor specific.

The study's findings and limits: Clones shrinking between day 15 and 85 showed a balanced CD4/CD8 split, and those that grew later tilted toward CD4+.

In this sample, this clonotype turned up a few times. Its antigen is unidentified. This CDR3 region has 14 residues. V was pared by 5 bases and J by 6 bases, with 14 bases between. Using constant-segment primers, 5'RACE produced TCR alpha and TCR beta cDNA libraries carrying sample barcodes and UMIs. TCRdb re-derived calls from the 5' RACE reads in MiXCR, one entry per CDR3 protein. The data show approximately 150,000 distinct CDR3 sequences, approximately 15% seen once. The sequenced sample consisted of PBMCs or a T cell subset sorted from them (not recorded which). The TCR comes from an adult woman who had mild COVID-19 (a few samples of this study predate the infection). Cell type and time point are not known. The genes are TRBV12-3 or TRBV12-4 and TRBJ2-1, with a weak D call TRBD1 (5 bases). The CDR3 nucleotides are TGTGCCAGCAGTCTCCCAGGGATCCGCAATGAGCAGTTCTTC. Its translation: CASSLPGIRNEQFF.